The clone carrying this T cell receptor (beta chain) was detected ten times or more. The sample belongs to a study of Graves' ophthalmopathy and Graves' hyperthyroidism. Investigators amplified TCR beta CDR3 regions from RNA transcripts. HTBI-primed RT-PCR formed the first round, and a multiplex PCR formed the second. TCRdb reanalysed the multiplex PCR reads using MiXCR and keeps one entry per CDR3 protein. The sample consists of more than 300,000 distinct CDR3 sequences, roughly 17% of them appearing once. The CDR3 has 19 residues. CDR1 MNHEY and CDR2 SVGEGT come from the germline V gene. Trimming took 6 bases from V and 1 from J, leaving 27 bases between them. Patients newly diagnosed with hyperthyroidism, under 2 months' duration, were aged 18 to 65, the study reports.

This sequence joins TRBV6-2 or TRBV6-3 and TRBJ2-5, with D possibly TRBD1 on 6 matching bases. Specimen: peripheral blood. The sequence was obtained from an adult woman with stable Graves' hyperthyroidism. CDR3 nucleotides: TGTGCCAGCAGCGTGGACAGATTTCGGGCGGCCTCAGTCCAAGAGACCCAGTACTTC. This sequence encodes CASSVDRFRAASVQETQYF.